The text below deals with one TCR beta chain. This clonotype has just a few counts. Its antigen is still unknown. Compared with germline, one end of the junction differs, possibly owing to a read error. To prepare the library, PCR was applied. Sequencing relied on a NextSeq 500. Preparation of bulk TCR libraries followed a previously described approach, with the TCR primers listed in Table S5. The Qiagen AllPrep DNA/RNA kit was used to purify total RNA. Before any analysis, reads coming from multiple sequencing runs of the same library were combined into one pool. Per the source publication's procedure: Reads were retained only if an exact TCR constant sequence was present, and the retained reads were trimmed to 150 nt and grouped according to their 12-nt molecular barcodes. Reads in each barcode group were sub-clustered using a 15% Levenshtein threshold, and a quality-weighted consensus sequence was built for each RNA molecule. Non-functional sequences were discarded, and so were lower-count sequences lying one edit away from another sequence. On the basis of fitting two negative binomial distributions, barcode sub-clusters with fewer than 20% of the maximum read count were discarded. TCRdb handled the public reads itself, with Q25 trimming in fastp and clone calling in MiXCR, and kept productive beta chains. Each record represents a unique CDR3 protein, reported with the most common genes and DNA among its rows. The authors' filters were not applied to this entry. In all, the sample holds 400,000 to 600,000 distinct CDR3 sequences, and less than 30% of those were seen once. The ten largest clonotypes hold over 0.6% of the sample.

The data were taken from a study of molecular identifiers for immune sequencing clone quantification (dated by TCRdb to the late 2010s). As for the study more broadly: For a replicate experiment, RNA from approximately 20,000 or 100,000 naive CD8 T cells was divided into five aliquots, of which four were sequenced. The study was a methods study using CD8 T cells to benchmark molecular-identifier clustering-based TCR repertoire sequencing (MIDCIRS) and TCR RNA copy counting.

CDR1 is given as LNHDA and CDR2 as SQIVND, both from the germline V gene (reference sequence). The cysteine opens and the phenylalanine closes a CDR3 of 12 amino acids. Only the CDR3 portion is preserved as DNA: 36 bases, with reading frame beginning at the first base. Beyond this particular receptor, the publication reports: When barcode sub-clustering was omitted, TCR diversity was inflated by chimeric consensus sequences, with chimeras reaching as high as 47%. Even against a background of 850,000 to 1,000,000 naive CD8 T cells, spiked-in Jurkat TCR RNA amounting to a single cell's worth was reported to be detectable. Approximately 3.1 recovered TCR RNA copies per cell were obtained by modeling, versus around 9.8 by digital PCR, implying a capture efficiency of approximately 30%. Identical TCR molecules sharing a barcode could cause highly expanded clone sizes to be underestimated. In CMV-specific effector cells, clones with more than 20 RNA copies accounted for over 97% of molecules, whereas in naive cells such clones accounted for under 1%. The naive libraries included spiked-in Jurkat TCR RNA (roughly nine copies' worth), and this RNA is not part of the donor repertoire.

Libraries of naive CD8 T cells were built from approximately 20,000 to 1,000,000 sorted cells, with 10%, 30% or 50% of the purified RNA used. Naive CD8 T cells, defined as CD8+CD4-CCR7+CD45RA+, were FACS-sorted into RLT Plus buffer on a BD FACSAria II. To test detection sensitivity, Jurkat RNA equal to ten TCR copies was added to samples of about 20,000-1,100,000 naive CD8 T cells. CD8 T cells were enriched using RosetteSep CD8+ T Cell Enrichment Cocktail and Ficoll-Paque, and the enriched cells then underwent ACK red cell lysis. The receptor was isolated from a human donor in good health. Some libraries in this study had Jurkat cell RNA spiked in. The sequenced sample consisted of naive CD8+ T cells from blood, with Jurkat cell RNA spiked in. The cell subset or site label on this specimen signifies: FACS-sorted CD8+CD4-CCR7+CD45RA+ naive T cells. The V and J segments used are TRBV19 and TRBJ2-1; a weak D assignment points to TRBD2 (6 bases agree). The nucleotide sequence reads as follows: TGTGCCAGTAAGTCACGACTAGGAACTTGGCTCTTC. Its amino acids are CASKSRLGTWLF.